Described below is a single TCR beta chain sequence and its context. The entry originates in a study of T cell responses to AZD1222 COVID-19 vaccine. Here immunoSEQ multiplex PCR was the method, and the copy in TCRdb shows in-frame clones only, minus some. The repertoire holds tens of thousands of clones, with 88% as singletons. Trimming shortened V by 0 bases and J by 4 bases, and 9 bases separated the two germline ends. Germline V CDR1 and CDR2: KGHSH, LQKENI. The CDR3 has 15 amino acids. The sample here was peripheral blood, taken on day 0 of AZD1222 vaccination. This sequence joins TRBV18 and TRBJ1-4; D remains ambiguous. The clonotype was recovered from an adult in good health. The CDR3 spells CASSPPIQSNEKLFF. The DNA for the CDR3 is TGTGCCAGCTCACCACCGATACAGAGTAATGAAAAACTGTTTTTT.